This T cell receptor beta chain was identified in a study of tumor-infiltrating lymphocytes in primary liver carcinoma. This clonotype was observed a few times. As yet, its antigen is unknown. V lost 3 bases to trimming and J lost 5 bases; unmatched junction nucleotides: 12. The CDR3 loop spans 16 amino acids. Germline CDR1 is MGHRA and CDR2 is YSYEKL. Study-wide points: Tumor region pairs showed greater overlap than either tumor-adjacent or tumor-blood pairs did. Relative to blood, tumors carried a significantly larger fraction of the repertoire in their top 250 clones (p = 0.039).

From roughly 0.5 ug total RNA, TCR beta cDNA was generated with a primer in the constant region. Investigators got TCR beta libraries out of three nested multiplex PCR rounds, done with slightly modified ARM-PCR. The opening two PCR rounds, around 11 cycles each, paired TRBV1-TRBV30 forward primers with a C-beta reverse primer. A single record per CDR3 protein comes from TCRdb applying MiXCR to the multiplex PCR reads. Of approximately 300,000 distinct CDR3 sequences listed, over 55% are singletons. Unsorted whole blood supplied the blood RNA, and germline DNA was isolated too. The TCR was taken from a man aged 35-49 years with primary liver carcinoma and hepatitis B virus infection. The material sequenced was peripheral blood. The chain carries TRBV4-1 and TRBJ2-5; TRBD1 matches at 7 bases. The DNA of the CDR3 is TGCGCCAGCAGCCAGGGGGCCGGGACAGTGGCGGAGACCCAGTACTTC. As protein: CASSQGAGTVAETQYF.